This T cell receptor (beta chain) was sequenced in a study of blood T cell repertoires in COVID-19. Overall study context: Collection of acute and convalescent COVID-19 samples took place in the United States, Italy and Spain. The analysed material was cDNA or gDNA that came from T cells, B-cell-depleted T cells, or PBMCs.

Trimming removed 10 bases at V and 0 bases at J, with 7 bases between. Germline V gene sequence: CDR1 LGHDT, CDR2 YNNKEL (reference sequence). CDR3 length: 12 amino acids. The authors' processing: Amplification of reference gene primers was used by the study to estimate nucleated cell counts. The assay was immunoSEQ multiplex PCR, and TCRdb's table has in-frame clones only and misses some. From that table come the V and J calls and clone size; the DNA was used to work out D and trimming. The sample lists 280,000 or so clones; about 83% were seen once. The sample comprised peripheral blood. The genes are TRBV3-1 (or the pseudogene TRBV3-2) and TRBJ1-3; no clear D. This TCR was recovered from a woman aged 45-65 years who had recovered from COVID-19. The CDR3 region has the DNA TGTGCCACCGCGCACTCTGGAAACACCATATATTTT. Protein: CATAHSGNTIYF.